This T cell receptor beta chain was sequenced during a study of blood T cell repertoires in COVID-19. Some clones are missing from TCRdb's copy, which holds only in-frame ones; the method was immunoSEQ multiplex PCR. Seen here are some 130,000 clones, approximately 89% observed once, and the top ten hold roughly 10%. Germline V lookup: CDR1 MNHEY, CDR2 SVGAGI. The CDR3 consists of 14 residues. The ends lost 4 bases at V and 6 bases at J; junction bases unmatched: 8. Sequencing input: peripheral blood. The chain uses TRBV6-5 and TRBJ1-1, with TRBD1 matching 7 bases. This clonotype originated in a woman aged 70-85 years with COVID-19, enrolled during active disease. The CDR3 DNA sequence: TGTGCCAGCAGTTCCACAGGGGTAGGGGCTGAAGCTTTCTTT. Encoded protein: CASSSTGVGAEAFF.